The clone carrying this T cell receptor beta chain was seen repeatedly, ten times or more. Its antigen is unknown. These data originate in a study of Graves' ophthalmopathy and Graves' hyperthyroidism. Notes on the study in general: In blood, most expanded thyroid clonotypes above 0.001 frequency were also detected. Researchers report that a 13-signature model separated ophthalmopathy from stable hyperthyroidism, posting 85% to 90% sensitivity and 75% to 84% specificity.

Amplifying from RNA transcripts, the study obtained TCR beta CDR3 regions. Scientists carried out first-round RT-PCR using HTBI primers and then a second-round multiplex PCR. TCRdb fed the multiplex PCR reads into MiXCR, producing one record per CDR3 protein. This table has more than 1,000,000 distinct CDR3 sequences, roughly two fifths appearing once. Other autoimmune diseases, uncontrolled infections, pregnancy and lactation each led to patient exclusion. As diagnostic evidence, clinical symptoms, serum thyroxine, TRAb, thyroid ultrasound and orbital computed tomography were relied upon. The germline gives CDR1 SQVTM, CDR2 ANQGSEA. Trimming cost V 7 bases and J 0 bases, with 19 bases left between them. CDR3 length: 16 amino acids.

V is TRBV29-1 and J is TRBJ1-3, with unresolved D. The TCR originated in an adult man with Graves' hyperthyroidism. The sample comprised peripheral blood or thyroid tissue (not recorded which). The chain's CDR3 is CSASSARAPSGNTIYF. CDR3 sequence (DNA): TGCAGCGCCTCCTCGGCTAGGGCCCCCTCTGGAAACACCATATATTTT.